The clone carrying this TCR beta chain was seen only a few times. This CDR3 is 14 amino acids long. V lost 6 bases to trimming and J lost 3 bases, with 12 bases between them. Per germline, CDR1 MDHEN and CDR2 SYDVKM. The data were obtained in a study of blood T cell repertoires in COVID-19. In the study overall: PBMCs, B-cell-depleted T cells, or T cells provided the cDNA or gDNA that made up the material.

TCRdb keeps only in-frame clones here, not all; method: immunoSEQ multiplex PCR. The profile shows some 200,000 clones, 70% to 90% of them singletons. The sequenced sample consisted of peripheral blood. The receptor's source is a man aged 45-65 years who had recovered from COVID-19. J is TRBJ1-5 and V is TRBV28, with a tentative D call TRBD1 (5 bases). The DNA of the CDR3 is TGTGCCAGCAGCCTCGGGGGGGACAATCAGCCCCAGCATTTT. It is translated as CASSLGGDNQPQHF.